The clone carrying this T cell receptor beta chain was detected many times. The target antigen is unknown. The data derive from a study of CD8 T cells in ankylosing spondylitis. By quantitative 5'-RACE with molecular barcodes, the TCR beta libraries were made. TCRdb passed the 5' RACE reads through MiXCR, listing each CDR3 protein once. The sample contains about 130,000 distinct CDR3 sequences, about a tenth of which appear only once. Germline loops: CDR1 MDHEN, CDR2 SYDVKM. Trimming took 9 bases from V and 4 from J, leaving 18 bases between them. The CDR3 runs 14 residues. Broader study findings: CD8+ by phenotype, disease-linked clones were relatively rare in peripheral blood. Earlier authors reported some of these motif variants in reactive arthritis synovial fluid and blood. There was reportedly significant enrichment of clones that were disease-linked in matched ankylosing spondylitis synovial fluid.

The chain joins TRBV28 to TRBJ1-1; D unclear. The origin of this receptor is a male donor with ankylosing spondylitis or in good health (not recorded which). The specimen sequenced was blood, either unsorted or a sorted T cell fraction (not recorded which). The CDR3 DNA reads TGTGCCAGTTCCTGGCAGAGAATGTTCACTGAAGCTTTCTTT. It yields the protein CASSWQRMFTEAFF.